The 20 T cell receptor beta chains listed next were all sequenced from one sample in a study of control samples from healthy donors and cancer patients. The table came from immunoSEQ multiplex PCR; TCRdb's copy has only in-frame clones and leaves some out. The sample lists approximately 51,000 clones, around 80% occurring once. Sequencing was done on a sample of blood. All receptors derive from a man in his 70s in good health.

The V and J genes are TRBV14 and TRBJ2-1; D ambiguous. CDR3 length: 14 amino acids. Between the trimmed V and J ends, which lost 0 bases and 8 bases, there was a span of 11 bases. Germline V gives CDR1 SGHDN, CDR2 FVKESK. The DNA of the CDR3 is TGTGCCAGCAGCCAAGAACTGGGTCGAGATGAGCAGTTCTTC. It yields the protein CASSQELGRDEQFF.

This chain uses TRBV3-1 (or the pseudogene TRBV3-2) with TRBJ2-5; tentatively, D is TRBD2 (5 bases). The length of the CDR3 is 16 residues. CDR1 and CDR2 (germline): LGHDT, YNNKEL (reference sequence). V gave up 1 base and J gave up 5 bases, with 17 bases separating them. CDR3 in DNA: TGTGCCAGCAGCCAAGGACGAGGGCAAGTGGGGGAGACCCAGTACTTC. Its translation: CASSQGRGQVGETQYF.

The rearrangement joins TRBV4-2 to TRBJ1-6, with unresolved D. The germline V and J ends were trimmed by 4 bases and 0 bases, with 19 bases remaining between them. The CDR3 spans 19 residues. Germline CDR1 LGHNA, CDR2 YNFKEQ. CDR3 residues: CASSPRPATQSSYNSPLHF. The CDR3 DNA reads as TGTGCCAGCAGCCCCAGACCGGCAACCCAGAGCTCCTATAATTCACCCCTCCACTTT.

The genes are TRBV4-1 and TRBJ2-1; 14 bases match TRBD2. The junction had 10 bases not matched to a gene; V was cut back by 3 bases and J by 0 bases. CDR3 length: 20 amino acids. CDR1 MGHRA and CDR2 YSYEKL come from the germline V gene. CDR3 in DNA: TGCGCCAGCAGCCACCTGGGACTAGCGGGAGCTCGGAGCTCCTACAATGAGCAGTTCTTC. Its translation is CASSHLGLAGARSSYNEQFF.

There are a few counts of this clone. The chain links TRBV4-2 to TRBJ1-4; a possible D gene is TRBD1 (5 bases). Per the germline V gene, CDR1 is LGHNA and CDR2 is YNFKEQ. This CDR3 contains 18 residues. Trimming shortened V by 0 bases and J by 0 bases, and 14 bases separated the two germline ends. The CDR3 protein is CASSQEGDLTATNEKLFF. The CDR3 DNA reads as TGTGCCAGCAGCCAAGAGGGGGATTTGACGGCAACTAATGAAAAACTGTTTTTT.

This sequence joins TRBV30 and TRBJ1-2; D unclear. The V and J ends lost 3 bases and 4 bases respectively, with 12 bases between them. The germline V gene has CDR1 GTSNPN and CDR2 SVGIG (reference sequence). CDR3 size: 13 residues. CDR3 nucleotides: TGTGCCTGGAGGCGGGGTGAAAGCTATGGCTACACCTTC. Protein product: CAWRRGESYGYTF.

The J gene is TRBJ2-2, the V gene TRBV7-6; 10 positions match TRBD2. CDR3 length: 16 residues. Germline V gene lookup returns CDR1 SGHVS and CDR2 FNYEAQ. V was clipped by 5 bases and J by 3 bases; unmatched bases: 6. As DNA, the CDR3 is TGTGCCAGCAGCCCTCACGGACTAGCGGACACCGGGGAGCTGTTTTTT. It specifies CASSPHGLADTGELFF.

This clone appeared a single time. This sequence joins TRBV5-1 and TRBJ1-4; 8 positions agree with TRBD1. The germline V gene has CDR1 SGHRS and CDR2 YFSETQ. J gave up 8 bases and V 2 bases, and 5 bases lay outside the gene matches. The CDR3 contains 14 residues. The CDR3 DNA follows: TGCGCCAGCAGCTTTGGACAGGGTGGCGAAAAACTGTTTTTT. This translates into CASSFGQGGEKLFF.

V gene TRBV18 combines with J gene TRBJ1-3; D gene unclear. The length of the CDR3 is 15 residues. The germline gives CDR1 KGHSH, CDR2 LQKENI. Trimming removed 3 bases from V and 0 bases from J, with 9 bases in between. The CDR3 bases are TGTGCCAGCTCACCCCGACAAATCTCTGGAAACACCATATATTTT. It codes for CASSPRQISGNTIYF.

The CDR3 reads CASSLVIGGAADEKLFF. In nucleotides, the CDR3 is TGTGCCAGCAGCTTAGTAATAGGCGGGGCGGCAGATGAAAAACTGTTTTTT. This chain uses TRBV7-8 with TRBJ1-4; tentative D call: TRBD1 (5 bases). Per the germline V gene, CDR1 is SGHVS and CDR2 is FQNEAQ. The CDR3 has 17 amino acids. V lost 1 base and J lost 6, with 18 bases in between.

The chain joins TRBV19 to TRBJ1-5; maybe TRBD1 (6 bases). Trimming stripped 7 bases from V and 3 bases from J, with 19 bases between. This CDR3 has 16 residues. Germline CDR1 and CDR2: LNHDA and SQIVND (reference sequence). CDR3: CASTPQWGQVNQPQHF. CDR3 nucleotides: TGTGCCAGTACCCCCCAGTGGGGGCAGGTCAATCAGCCCCAGCATTTT.

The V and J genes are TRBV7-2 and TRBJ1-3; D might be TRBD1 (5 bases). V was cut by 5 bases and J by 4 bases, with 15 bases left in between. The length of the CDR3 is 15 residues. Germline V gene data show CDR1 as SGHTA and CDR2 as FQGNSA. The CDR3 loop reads CASSLLVGVGNTIYF. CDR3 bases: TGTGCCAGCAGCCTTCTAGTAGGGGTCGGAAACACCATATATTTT.

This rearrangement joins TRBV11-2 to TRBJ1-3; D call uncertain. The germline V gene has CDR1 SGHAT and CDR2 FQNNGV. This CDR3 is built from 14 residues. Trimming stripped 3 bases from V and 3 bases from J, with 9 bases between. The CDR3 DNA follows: TGTGCCAGCAGCTTGGTCTTCGGTGGAAACACCATATATTTT. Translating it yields CASSLVFGGNTIYF.

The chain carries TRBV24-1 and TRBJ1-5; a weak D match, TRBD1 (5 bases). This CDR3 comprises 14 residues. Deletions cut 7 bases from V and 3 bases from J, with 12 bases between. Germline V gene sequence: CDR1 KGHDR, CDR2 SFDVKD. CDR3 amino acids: CATSKGTVNQPQHF. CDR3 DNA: TGTGCCACCAGCAAGGGGACCGTCAATCAGCCCCAGCATTTT.

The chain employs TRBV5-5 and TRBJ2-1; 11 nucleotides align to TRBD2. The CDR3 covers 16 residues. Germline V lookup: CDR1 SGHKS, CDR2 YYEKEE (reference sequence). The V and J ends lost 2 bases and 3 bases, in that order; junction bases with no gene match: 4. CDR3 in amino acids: CASSFAGTSGYNEQFF. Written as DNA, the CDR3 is TGTGCCAGCAGCTTTGCCGGGACTAGCGGCTACAATGAGCAGTTCTTC.

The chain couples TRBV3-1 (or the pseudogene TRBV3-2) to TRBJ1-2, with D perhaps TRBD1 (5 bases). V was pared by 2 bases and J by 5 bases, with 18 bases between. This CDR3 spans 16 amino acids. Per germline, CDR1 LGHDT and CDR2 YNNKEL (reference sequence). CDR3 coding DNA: TGTGCCAGCAGCCAACAGGGTTTATCTTCTTCTTATGGCTACACCTTC. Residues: CASSQQGLSSSYGYTF.

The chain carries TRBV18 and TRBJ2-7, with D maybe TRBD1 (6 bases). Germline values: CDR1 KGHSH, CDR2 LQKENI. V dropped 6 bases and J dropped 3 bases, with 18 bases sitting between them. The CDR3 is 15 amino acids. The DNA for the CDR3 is TGTGCCAGCTCTCGAAAGAGTCCAGGGGACTACGAGCAGTACTTC. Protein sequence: CASSRKSPGDYEQYF.

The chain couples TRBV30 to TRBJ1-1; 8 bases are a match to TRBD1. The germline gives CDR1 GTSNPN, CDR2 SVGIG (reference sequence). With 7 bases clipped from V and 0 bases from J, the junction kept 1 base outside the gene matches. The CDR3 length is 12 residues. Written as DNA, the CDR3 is TGTGCCTTGGACAGGGTGAACACTGAAGCTTTCTTT. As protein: CALDRVNTEAFF.

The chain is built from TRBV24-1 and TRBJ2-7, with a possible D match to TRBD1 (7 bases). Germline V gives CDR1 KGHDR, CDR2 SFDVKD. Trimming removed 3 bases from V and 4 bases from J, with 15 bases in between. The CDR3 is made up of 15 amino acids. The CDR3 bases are TGTGCCACCAGTGATGCGGGACAGCTTACGTACGAGCAGTACTTC. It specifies CATSDAGQLTYEQYF.

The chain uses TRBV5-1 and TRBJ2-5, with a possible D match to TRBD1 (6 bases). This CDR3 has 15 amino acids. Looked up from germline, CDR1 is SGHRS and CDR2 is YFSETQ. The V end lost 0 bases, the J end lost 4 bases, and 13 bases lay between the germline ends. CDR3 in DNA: TGCGCCAGCAGCTTGGTTGGGGGCTGGGCAGAGACCCAGTACTTC. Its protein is CASSLVGGWAETQYF. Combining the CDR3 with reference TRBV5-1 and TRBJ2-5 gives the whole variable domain KAGVTQTPRYLIKTRGQQVTLSCSPISGHRSVSWYQQTPGQGLQFLFEYFSETQRNKGNFPGRFSGRQFSNSRSEMNVSTLELGDSALYLCASSLVGGWAETQYFGPGTRLLVL.